The 9 T cell receptor beta chains listed next were all sequenced from one sample in a study of blood T cell repertoires in COVID-19 (dated by TCRdb to 2020 to 2021). The library was built by means of the immunoSEQ multiplex PCR assay. TCRdb mirrors the immuneACCESS table, restricted to in-frame sequences. Some clones are absent from its copies; in checked studies, under half trace to an unresolved V gene, and the reason for the others is unknown. The sample table lists about 280,000 clones, approximately 86% of them with a count of one. The ten largest account for 9% to 9.5% of the sample. Input material: peripheral blood. The receptors stem from a man between 18 and 29 years old with active or convalescent COVID-19.

The chain carries TRBV7-2 and TRBJ1-5, with D possibly being TRBD1 (5 bases). This CDR3 has 15 amino acids. Germline lookup yields CDR1 SGHTA and CDR2 FQGNSA. V lost 2 bases and J lost 7, with 15 bases in between. This CDR3 is CASSLTGGQTQPQHF. The CDR3 bases are TGTGCCAGCAGCTTAACGGGCGGACAAACGCAGCCCCAGCATTTT.

J is TRBJ1-1 and V is TRBV12-3 or TRBV12-4; no reliable D call. Trimming shortened V by 7 bases and J by 1 base, and 10 bases separated the two germline ends. The CDR3 has 13 residues. CDR3 sequence: CASTPTGNTEAFF. CDR3 in DNA: TGTGCCAGCACCCCGACGGGGAACACTGAAGCTTTCTTT.

This clone has more than one count but fewer than ten. The chain recombines TRBV7-6 with TRBJ1-3; 7 nucleotides align to TRBD1. The V and J ends lost 7 bases and 0 bases, in that order; junction bases with no gene match: 6. The CDR3 runs 15 residues. Germline CDR1 SGHVS, CDR2 FNYEAQ. Here the CDR3 DNA reads TGTGCCAGCACCCAGGGACAGAGCTCTGGAAACACCATATATTTT. Its translation: CASTQGQSSGNTIYF.

This clone was recorded once. The V gene is TRBV5-4, the J gene TRBJ1-6; tentative D call: TRBD1 (6 bases). Trimming took off 4 bases at V and 7 bases at J, with 18 bases between the two ends. Looked up from germline, CDR1 is SGHNT and CDR2 is YYREEE (reference sequence). The CDR3 covers 16 residues. This CDR3 is CASSPGPGQWNSPLHF. The CDR3, as DNA: TGTGCCAGCAGCCCCGGACCGGGACAATGGAATTCACCCCTCCACTTT.

This clone has only a few counts. The chain combines TRBV5-1 with TRBJ1-2; 8 bases are shared with TRBD1. The CDR3 runs 17 residues. CDR1 is SGHRS, CDR2 YFSETQ, per germline. V was clipped by 0 bases and J by 7 bases; unmatched bases: 14. The CDR3 DNA reads TGCGCCAGCAGCTTGGTAGGACAGGGTGAGGTTTTCTTTGGCTACACCTTC. The encoded protein is CASSLVGQGEVFFGYTF.

This clone was observed a handful of times. V and J are TRBV29-1 and TRBJ2-3; maybe TRBD2 (6 bases). The germline V and J ends were trimmed by 6 bases and 0 bases, with 19 bases remaining between them. Germline lookup yields CDR1 SQVTM and CDR2 ANQGSEA. There are 16 residues in the CDR3. Written as DNA, the CDR3 is TGCAGCGTCCGGACTACCTCCCACACTAGCACAGATACGCAGTATTTT. Protein product: CSVRTTSHTSTDTQYF.

Only one count was recorded for this clone. The J gene is TRBJ2-5, the V gene TRBV7-9, with TRBD1 as a possible D gene (8 bases). The length of the CDR3 is 15 residues. CDR1 and CDR2 from the germline V gene are SEHNR and FQNEAQ (reference sequence). V was shortened by 8 bases and J by 5 bases, with 21 bases between the two germline ends. Written as DNA, the CDR3 is TGTGCCAGCGGAAGGACAGGGAGGGATAGGGAGACCCAGTACTTC. Protein: CASGRTGRDRETQYF.

The chain combines TRBV5-1 with TRBJ1-1; D is undetermined. This CDR3 has 14 amino acids. With 4 bases removed from V and 1 base from J, the gap between germline ends came to 11 bases. CDR1 is SGHRS and CDR2 is YFSETQ in the germline V gene. DNA for the CDR3: TGCGCCAGCAGCCCGTGGCAATCGAACACTGAAGCTTTCTTT. As protein: CASSPWQSNTEAFF.

The genes are TRBV7-9 and TRBJ2-1; D is unclear. This CDR3 is 14 amino acids long. Trimming took off 1 base at V and 1 base at J, with 5 bases between the two ends. Germline V gene sequence: CDR1 SEHNR, CDR2 FQNEAQ (reference sequence). The CDR3 DNA reads TGTGCCAGCAGCTTAGATCAGTCCTACAATGAGCAGTTCTTC. Translation gives CASSLDQSYNEQFF.